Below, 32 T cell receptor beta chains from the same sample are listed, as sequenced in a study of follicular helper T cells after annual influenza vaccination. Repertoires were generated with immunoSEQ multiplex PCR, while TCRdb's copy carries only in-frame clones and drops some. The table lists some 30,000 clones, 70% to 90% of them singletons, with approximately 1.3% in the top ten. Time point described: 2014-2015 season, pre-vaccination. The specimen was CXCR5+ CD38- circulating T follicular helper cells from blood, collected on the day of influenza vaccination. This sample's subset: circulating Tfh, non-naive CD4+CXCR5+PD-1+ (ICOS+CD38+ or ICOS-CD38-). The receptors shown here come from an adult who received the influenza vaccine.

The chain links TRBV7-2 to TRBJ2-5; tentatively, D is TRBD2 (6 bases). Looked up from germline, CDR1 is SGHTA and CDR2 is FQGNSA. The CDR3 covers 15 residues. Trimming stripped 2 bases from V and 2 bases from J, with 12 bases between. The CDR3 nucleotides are TGTGCCAGCAGCTTATGGGGGGACGGACAAGAGACCCAGTACTTC. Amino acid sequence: CASSLWGDGQETQYF.

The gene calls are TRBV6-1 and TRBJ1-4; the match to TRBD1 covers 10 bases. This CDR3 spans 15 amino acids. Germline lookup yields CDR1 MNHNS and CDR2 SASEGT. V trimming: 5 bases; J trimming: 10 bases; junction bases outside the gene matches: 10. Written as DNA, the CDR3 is TGTGCCAGCAGTTTCACCGGGACAGGGGCTAGAAAACTGTTTTTT. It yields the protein CASSFTGTGARKLFF.

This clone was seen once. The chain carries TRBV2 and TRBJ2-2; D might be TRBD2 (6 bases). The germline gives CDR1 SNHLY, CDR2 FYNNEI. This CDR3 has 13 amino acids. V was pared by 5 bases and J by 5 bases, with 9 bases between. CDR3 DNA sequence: TGTGCCAGCAGTCTAGCGCCTACCGGGGAGCTGTTTTTT. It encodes CASSLAPTGELFF.

The CDR3 spells CASSLGLAGTSHEQYF. Here the CDR3 DNA reads TGTGCCAGCAGCTTAGGACTAGCGGGAACGAGCCACGAGCAGTACTTC. The J gene is TRBJ2-7, the V gene TRBV11-2; 11 nucleotides line up with TRBD2. After removal of 1 base from V and 5 bases from J, the junction contained 7 bases not matched to a gene. Germline V CDR1 and CDR2: SGHAT, FQNNGV. CDR3 size: 16 residues.

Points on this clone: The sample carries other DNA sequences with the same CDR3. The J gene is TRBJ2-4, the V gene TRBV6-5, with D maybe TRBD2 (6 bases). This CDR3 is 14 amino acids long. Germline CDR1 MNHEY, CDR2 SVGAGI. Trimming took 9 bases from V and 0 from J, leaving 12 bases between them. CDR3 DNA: TGTGCCAGTCGGGACTCCTCAGCCAAAAACATTCAGTACTTC. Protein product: CASRDSSAKNIQYF.

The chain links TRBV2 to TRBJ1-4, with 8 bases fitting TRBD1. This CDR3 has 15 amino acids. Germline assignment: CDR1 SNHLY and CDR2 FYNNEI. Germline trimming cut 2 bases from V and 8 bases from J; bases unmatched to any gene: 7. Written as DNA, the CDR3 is TGTGCCAGCAGTGAATCCCGAGGGACAGGCGAAAAACTGTTTTTT. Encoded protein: CASSESRGTGEKLFF.

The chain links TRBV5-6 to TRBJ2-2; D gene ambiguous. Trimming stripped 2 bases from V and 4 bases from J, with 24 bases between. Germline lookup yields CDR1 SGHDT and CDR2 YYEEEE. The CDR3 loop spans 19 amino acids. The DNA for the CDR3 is TGTGCCAGCAGCTTAAACCGAGCGAAATCCCCCACGACCACCGGGGAGCTGTTTTTT. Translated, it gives CASSLNRAKSPTTTGELFF. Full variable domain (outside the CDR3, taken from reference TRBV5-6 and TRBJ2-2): DAGVTQSPTHLIKTRGQQVTLRCSPKSGHDTVSWYQQALGQGPQFIFQYYEEEERQRGNFPDRFSGHQFPNYSSELNVNALLLGDSALYLCASSLNRAKSPTTTGELFFGEGSRLTVL.

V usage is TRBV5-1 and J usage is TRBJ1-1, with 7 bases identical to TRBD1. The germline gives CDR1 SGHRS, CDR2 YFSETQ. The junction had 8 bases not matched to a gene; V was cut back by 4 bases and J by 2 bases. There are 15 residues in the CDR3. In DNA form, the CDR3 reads TGCGCCAGCAGCCCTGGACAGGCAATTAACACTGAAGCTTTCTTT. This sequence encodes CASSPGQAINTEAFF.

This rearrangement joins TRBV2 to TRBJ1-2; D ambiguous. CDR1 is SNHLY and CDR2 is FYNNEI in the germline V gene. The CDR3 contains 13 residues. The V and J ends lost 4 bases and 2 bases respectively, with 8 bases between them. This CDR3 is CASSVSLNYGYTF. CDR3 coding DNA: TGTGCCAGCAGTGTGAGCCTAAACTATGGCTACACCTTC.

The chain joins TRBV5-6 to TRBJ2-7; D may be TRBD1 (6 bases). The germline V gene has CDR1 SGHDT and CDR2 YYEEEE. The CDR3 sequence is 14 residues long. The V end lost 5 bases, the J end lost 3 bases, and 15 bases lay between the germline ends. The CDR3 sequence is CASSRRQGFYEQYF. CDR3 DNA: TGTGCCAGCAGTCGGCGGCAGGGGTTCTACGAGCAGTACTTC.

CDR3 residues: CAWRRGAGTGELFF. The CDR3 DNA is TGTGCCTGGAGGCGGGGGGCAGGCACCGGGGAGCTGTTTTTT. The chain carries TRBV30 and TRBJ2-2, with TRBD2 matching over 8 bases. After removal of 3 bases from V and 4 bases from J, the junction contained 4 bases not matched to a gene. The V gene's germline CDR1 is GTSNPN and CDR2 SVGIG (reference sequence). This CDR3 is built from 14 residues.

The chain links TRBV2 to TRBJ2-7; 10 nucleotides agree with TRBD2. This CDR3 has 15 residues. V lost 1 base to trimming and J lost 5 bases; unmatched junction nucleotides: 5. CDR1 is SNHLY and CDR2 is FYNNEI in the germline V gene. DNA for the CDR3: TGTGCCAGCAGTGAAGGGCGTAGCGGGAGGCACGAGCAGTACTTC. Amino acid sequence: CASSEGRSGRHEQYF. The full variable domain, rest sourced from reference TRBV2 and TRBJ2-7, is EPEVTQTPSHQVTQMGQEVILRCVPISNHLYFYWYRQILGQKVEFLVSFYNNEISEKSEIFDDQFSVERPDGSNFTLKIRSTKLEDSAMYFCASSEGRSGRHEQYFGPGTRLTVT.

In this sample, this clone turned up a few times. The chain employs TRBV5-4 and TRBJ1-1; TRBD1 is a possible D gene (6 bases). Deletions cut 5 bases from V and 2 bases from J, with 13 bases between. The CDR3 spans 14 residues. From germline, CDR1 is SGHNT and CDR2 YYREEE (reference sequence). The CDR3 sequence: CASRSAGQNTEAFF. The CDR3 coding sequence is TGTGCCAGCAGATCAGCGGGACAAAACACTGAAGCTTTCTTT.

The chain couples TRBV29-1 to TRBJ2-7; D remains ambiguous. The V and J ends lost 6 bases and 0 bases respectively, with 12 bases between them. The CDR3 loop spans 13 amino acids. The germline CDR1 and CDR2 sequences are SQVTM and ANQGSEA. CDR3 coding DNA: TGCAGCGTCGAGGTTGCAAGCTCCTACGAGCAGTACTTC. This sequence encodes CSVEVASSYEQYF.

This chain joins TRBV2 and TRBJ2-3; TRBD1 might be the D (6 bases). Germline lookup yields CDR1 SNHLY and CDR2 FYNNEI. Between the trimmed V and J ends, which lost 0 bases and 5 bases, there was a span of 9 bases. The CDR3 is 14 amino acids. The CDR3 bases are TGTGCCAGCAGTGAAGCTACCAGGGGAGATACGCAGTATTTT. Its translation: CASSEATRGDTQYF.

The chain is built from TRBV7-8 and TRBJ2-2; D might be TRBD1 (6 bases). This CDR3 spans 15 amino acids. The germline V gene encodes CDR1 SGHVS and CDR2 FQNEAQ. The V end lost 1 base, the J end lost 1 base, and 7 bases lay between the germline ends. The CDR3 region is CASSLVGGNTGELFF. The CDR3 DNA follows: TGTGCCAGCAGCTTAGTAGGGGGGAACACCGGGGAGCTGTTTTTT. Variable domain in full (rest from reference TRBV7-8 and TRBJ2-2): GAGVSQSPRYKVAKRGQDVALRCDPISGHVSLFWYQQALGQGPEFLTYFQNEAQLDKSGLPSDRFFAERPEGSVSTLKIQRTQQEDSAVYLCASSLVGGNTGELFFGEGSRLTVL.

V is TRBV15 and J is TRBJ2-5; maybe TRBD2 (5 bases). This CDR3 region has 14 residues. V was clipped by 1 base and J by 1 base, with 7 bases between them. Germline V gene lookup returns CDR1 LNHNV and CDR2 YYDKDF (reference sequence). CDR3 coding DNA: TGTGCCACCAGCAGAGGGACTTCCCAAGAGACCCAGTACTTC. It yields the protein CATSRGTSQETQYF.

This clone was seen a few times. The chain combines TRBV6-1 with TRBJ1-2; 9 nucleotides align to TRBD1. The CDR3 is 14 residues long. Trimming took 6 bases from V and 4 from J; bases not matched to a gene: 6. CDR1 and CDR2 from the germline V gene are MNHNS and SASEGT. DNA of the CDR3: TGTGCCAGCAGAGGGACAGGGAAAGGCTATGGCTACACCTTC. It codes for CASRGTGKGYGYTF.

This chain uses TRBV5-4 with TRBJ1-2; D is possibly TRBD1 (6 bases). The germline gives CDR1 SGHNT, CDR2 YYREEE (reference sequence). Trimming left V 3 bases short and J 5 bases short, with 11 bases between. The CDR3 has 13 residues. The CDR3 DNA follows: TGTGCCAGCAGCTCGGACAGTGTATATGGCTACACCTTC. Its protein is CASSSDSVYGYTF.

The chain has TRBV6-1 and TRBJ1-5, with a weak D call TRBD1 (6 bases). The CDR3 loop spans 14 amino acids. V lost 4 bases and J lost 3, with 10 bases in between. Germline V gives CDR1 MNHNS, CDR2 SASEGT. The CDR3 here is CASSARGTNQPQHF. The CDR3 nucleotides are TGTGCCAGCAGTGCAAGGGGGACCAATCAGCCCCAGCATTTT.

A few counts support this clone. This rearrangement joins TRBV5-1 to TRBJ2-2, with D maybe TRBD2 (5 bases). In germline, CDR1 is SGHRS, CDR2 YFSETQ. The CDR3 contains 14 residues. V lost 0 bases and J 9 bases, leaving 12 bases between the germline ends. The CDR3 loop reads CASSLAQGSRELFF. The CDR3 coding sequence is TGCGCCAGCAGCTTGGCCCAAGGGAGCAGGGAGCTGTTTTTT.

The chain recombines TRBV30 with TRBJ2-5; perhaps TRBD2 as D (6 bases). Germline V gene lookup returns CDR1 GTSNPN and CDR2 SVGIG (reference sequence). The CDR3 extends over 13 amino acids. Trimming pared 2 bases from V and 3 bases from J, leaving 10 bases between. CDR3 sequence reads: CAWSRGSEETQYF. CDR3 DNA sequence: TGTGCCTGGAGTCGGGGGTCAGAAGAGACCCAGTACTTC.

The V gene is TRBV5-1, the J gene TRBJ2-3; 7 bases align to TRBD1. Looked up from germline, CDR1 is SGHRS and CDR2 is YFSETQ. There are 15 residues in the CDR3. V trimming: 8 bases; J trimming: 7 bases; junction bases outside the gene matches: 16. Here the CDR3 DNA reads TGCGCCAGTAAACCTGACAGGGTTGAGGCATATACGCAGTATTTT. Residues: CASKPDRVEAYTQYF.

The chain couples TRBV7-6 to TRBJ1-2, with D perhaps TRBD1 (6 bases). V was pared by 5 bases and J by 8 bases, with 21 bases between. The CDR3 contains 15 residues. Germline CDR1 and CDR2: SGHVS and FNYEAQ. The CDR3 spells CASSPRRGGAEGYTF. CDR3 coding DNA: TGTGCCAGCAGCCCCCGCCGAGGGGGGGCAGAGGGCTACACCTTC.

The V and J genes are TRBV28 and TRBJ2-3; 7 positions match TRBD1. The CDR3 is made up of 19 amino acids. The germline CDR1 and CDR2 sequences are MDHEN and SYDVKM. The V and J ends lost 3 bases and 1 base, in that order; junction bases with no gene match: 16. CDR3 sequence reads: CASSFLYRGRPEGTDTQYF. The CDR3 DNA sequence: TGTGCCAGCAGTTTCCTCTACAGGGGTAGGCCGGAAGGCACAGATACGCAGTATTTT.

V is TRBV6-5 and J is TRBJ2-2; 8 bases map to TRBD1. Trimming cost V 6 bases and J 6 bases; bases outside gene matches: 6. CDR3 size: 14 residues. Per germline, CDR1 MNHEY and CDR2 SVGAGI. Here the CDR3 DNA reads TGTGCCAGCAGCAGGACAGGGAAGGCCGGGGAGCTGTTTTTT. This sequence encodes CASSRTGKAGELFF.

Here the CDR3 DNA reads TGTGCCAGCACATACAGCCTCGGAAACACCATATATTTT. This encodes CASTYSLGNTIYF. V usage is TRBV14 and J usage is TRBJ1-3; D gene uncertain. Per germline, CDR1 SGHDN and CDR2 FVKESK. The V end lost 7 bases, the J end lost 4 bases, and 11 bases lay between the germline ends. This CDR3 contains 13 residues.

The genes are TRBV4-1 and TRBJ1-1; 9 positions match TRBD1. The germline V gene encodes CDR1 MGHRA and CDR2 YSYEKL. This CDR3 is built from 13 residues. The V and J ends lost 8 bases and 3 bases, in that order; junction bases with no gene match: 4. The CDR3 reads CASRGQGYTEAFF. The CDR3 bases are TGCGCCAGCCGTGGACAGGGGTACACTGAAGCTTTCTTT.

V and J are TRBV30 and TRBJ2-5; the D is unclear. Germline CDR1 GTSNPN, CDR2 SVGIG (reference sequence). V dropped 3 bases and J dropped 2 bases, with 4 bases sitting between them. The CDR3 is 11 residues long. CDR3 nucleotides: TGTGCCTGGAGCCATCAAGAGACCCAGTACTTC. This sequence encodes CAWSHQETQYF.

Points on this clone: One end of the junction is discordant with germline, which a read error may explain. CDR3 in amino acids: CASSSGDEQFF. As DNA, the CDR3 is TGTGCTAGCAGCTCAGGGGATGAGCAGTTCTTC. The chain couples TRBV7-7 to TRBJ2-1; a possible D gene is TRBD1 (6 bases). Germline V gene lookup returns CDR1 SSHAT and CDR2 FNYEAQ (reference sequence). This CDR3 region has 11 residues.

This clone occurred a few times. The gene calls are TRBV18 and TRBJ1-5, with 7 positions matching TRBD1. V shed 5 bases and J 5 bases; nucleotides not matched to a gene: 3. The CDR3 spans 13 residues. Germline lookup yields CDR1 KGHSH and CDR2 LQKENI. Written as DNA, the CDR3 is TGTGCCAGCTCATCAACAGGGGATCAGCCCCAGCATTTT. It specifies CASSSTGDQPQHF.

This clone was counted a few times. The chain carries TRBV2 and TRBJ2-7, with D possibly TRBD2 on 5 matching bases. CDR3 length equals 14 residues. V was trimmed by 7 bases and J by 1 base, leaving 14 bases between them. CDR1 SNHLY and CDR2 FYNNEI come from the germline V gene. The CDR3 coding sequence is TGTGCCAGCACCCCCGAGGGCAGTTCCTACGAGCAGTACTTC. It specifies CASTPEGSSYEQYF.